Reported below is one TCR beta chain. Judged by its sample share, this clonotype qualifies as medium-sized (0.01 to 0.1%). Its antigen is not yet known. No clone much larger than this one lies a single base away; base qualities are absent. Using a BD FACSAria II cell sorter, four subsets defined by PD-1 and/or TIGIT were sorted from live CD3+CD8+TCRalphabeta+ cells. To characterize relevance to anti-PD-1 therapy response, circulating CD8 T cells were sorted into four subsets based on PD-1 and TIGIT expression. Both TCR alpha and TCR beta chains were sequenced from each sorted CD8 T-cell subset. Peripheral blood was drawn before the first anti-PD-1 injection and after two and four injections. PBMCs were isolated immediately by Ficoll gradient centrifugation. Until use, PBMCs were stored frozen in liquid nitrogen in RPMI containing around 20% FCS and approximately 9.7% DMSO. After thawing, PBMCs were stained with a viability dye and with antibodies against CD3, CD8alpha, TCRalphabeta, PD-1 and TIGIT. The RNeasy Kit was used to extract total RNA, and all samples came in with a RIN above 7.

This specimen comes from a study of circulating CD8 cells and anti-PD-1 response in melanoma (dated by TCRdb to 2020 to 2022). Notes on the research overall: Nivolumab was given to patients intravenously at 3 mg/kg every 2 weeks. The melanoma cohort included about 13 patients, of whom seven received anti-PD-1 as first-line therapy and six had previously received targeted therapy or immunotherapy. Patients with complete or partial responses were classified as responders; those with stable or progressive disease (RECIST v1.1) as non-responders. A total of around 11 melanoma patients were included in the TCR repertoire analysis, 4 of them responders and 7 non-responders. PD-1 on on-treatment samples was detected using a biotinylated anti-human IgG4 antibody. Broad study findings and their caveats: Because material was limited, most experiments were generally run without replicates. The cohort mixed treatment-naive and previously treated patients, which the authors noted could influence results. Diversity was greatest in the DNEG repertoire, PD-1 and DPOS had similar and higher clonality, and TIGIT repertoires had the lowest diversity. The published TCR repertoire comparisons relied only on baseline and M1 samples from a small cohort that had few responders. Repertoires were largely private between subsets, with under 8% of TRB clonotypes shared at M1; sharing was highest between DPOS and TIGIT. Because tumor material was not accessible, tumor reactivity was instead assessed by peptide assays on expanded sorted subsets.

Sequencing was performed on a NextSeq 500. The QIAseq Immune Repertoire RNA Library Kit, Human TCR Panel, was used to prepare TCR libraries from roughly 14 ng of total RNA. The TCR libraries were sequenced on an Illumina NextSeq using a Mid Output V2 kit and asymmetric 261x41 paired-end reads. Every TCR library was diluted down to 3.5 to 5 nM, then pooled, denatured and loaded at roughly 0.93 pM. Regarding the original processing steps: Processing of the TCR FASTQ files took place in the QIAGEN GeneGlobe Data Analysis Center, and downstream analysis was done in R 3.5.2. To get clonality, Shannon entropy was normalized by the log of the number of unique productive sequences and the result was subtracted from one. Fisher exact tests at 5% FDR, run separately within each subset, picked out TRA or TRB clonotypes whose abundance differed between baseline and M1. Clonotypes with differential abundance were classified as emerging, expanding, contracting or non-expanding/contracting. Repertoire overlap between patients was measured with Morisita's overlap index. TCRdb reran the public reads through fastp at Q25 and MiXCR, keeping productive beta chains. Rows are unified per CDR3 protein, each entry keeping the most common DNA and genes. These V and J calls derive from TCRdb rather than the authors' analysis. The table for this sample lists 650 to 800 distinct CDR3 sequences; around 7% of them were counted only once. Together, the top ten hold 20% to 25% of the sample.

CDR1 LNHDA and CDR2 SQIVND are derived from the germline V gene (reference sequence). Trimming accounts for 3 bases at V and 2 bases at J, while the number of junction bases matched to no gene is 8. From cysteine to phenylalanine, the CDR3 is 16 amino acids long. Left in the record is the CDR3 DNA by itself, 48 bases read in frame from the first base. The material sequenced was CD8+ T cells from PBMCs, taken at baseline or after one month of anti-PD-1 therapy (not recorded which). The receptor's source is a human donor with melanoma. The rearranged chain carries TRBV19 and TRBJ2-3; 7 bases in the junction line up with TRBD2. The CDR3 protein: CASSMFTTSDTDTQYF. The DNA reads as follows: TGTGCCAGTAGTATGTTTACTACTAGCGACACAGATACGCAGTATTTT.